The next 15 T cell receptor beta chains were all read from a single sample in a study of cytomegalovirus exposure and HLA in healthy donors. Use of 60 Vbeta and 13 Jbeta primers characterized the PCR. Here immunoSEQ multiplex PCR was the method, and the copy in TCRdb shows in-frame clones only, minus some. The table records some 150,000 clones, 75% to 85% of them present only once. Sequenced input: PBMCs. These receptors were obtained from a female donor in good health and CMV-seropositive.

This rearrangement joins TRBV13 to TRBJ2-5; 8 nucleotides match TRBD2. Germline CDR1 and CDR2: PRHDT and FYEKMQ (reference sequence). The junction had 22 bases not matched to a gene; V was cut back by 5 bases and J by 5 bases. The CDR3 sequence is 19 residues long. The CDR3 region has the DNA TGTGCCAGCAGCCACCCCTTCGGGGGACGGGGGGGCGTTGGTGAGACCCAGTACTTC. This codes for CASSHPFGGRGGVGETQYF.

The chain links TRBV28 to TRBJ1-6, with D perhaps matching TRBD1 (5 bases). Germline V gives CDR1 MDHEN, CDR2 SYDVKM. The CDR3 loop spans 14 amino acids. V was pared by 5 bases and J by 7 bases, with 12 bases between. The CDR3 DNA sequence: TGTGCCAGCAGTCTACACGGGGGAAATTCACCCCTCCACTTT. Translation gives CASSLHGGNSPLHF.

The chain recombines TRBV29-1 with TRBJ2-2, with D tentatively TRBD1 (6 bases). Germline CDR1 reads SQVTM; CDR2 reads ANQGSEA. This CDR3 contains 13 residues. The ends were cut back, 5 bases at V and 9 bases at J, with 16 bases in the middle. The DNA of the CDR3 is TGCAGCGTTAAGGGGGAGAGCATCCGGGAGCTGTTTTTT. Encoded protein: CSVKGESIRELFF.

This clone has only one observation. This rearrangement joins TRBV11-2 to TRBJ2-5, with TRBD2 identical over 9 bases. The V and J ends lost 7 bases and 1 base, in that order; junction bases with no gene match: 4. This CDR3 has 14 residues. Germline loops: CDR1 SGHAT, CDR2 FQNNGV. CDR3 region: CASMGRGGQETQYF. Here the CDR3 DNA reads TGTGCCAGCATGGGGCGGGGGGGCCAAGAGACCCAGTACTTC.

The chain carries TRBV10-3 and TRBJ2-3; 13 nucleotides line up with TRBD2. The length of the CDR3 is 16 residues. The germline gives CDR1 ENHRY, CDR2 SYGVKD. The trim removed 10 bases at V and 1 base at J, leaving 8 bases unmatched. The CDR3 coding sequence is TGTGCCAGCGGGACTAGCGGGAACACGGGCACAGATACGCAGTATTTT. The encoded protein is CASGTSGNTGTDTQYF.

This chain connects TRBV18 to TRBJ1-4; 8 bases are a match to TRBD1. V trimming: 3 bases; J trimming: 13 bases; junction bases outside the gene matches: 4. Germline V gene sequence: CDR1 KGHSH, CDR2 LQKENI. This CDR3 contains 12 residues. CDR3 sequence: CASSPGQAGLFF. The CDR3 nucleotides read TGTGCCAGCTCACCGGGACAGGCCGGACTGTTTTTT. Using reference TRBV18 and TRBJ1-4 for the parts outside the CDR3, the full variable domain is NAGVMQNPRHLVRRRGQEARLRCSPMKGHSHVYWYRQLPEEGLKFMVYLQKENIIDESGMPKERFSAEFPKEGPSILRIQQVVRGDSAAYFCASSPGQAGLFFGSGTQLSVL.

The chain recombines TRBV28 with TRBJ1-1, with 7 bases aligning to TRBD1. The CDR3 contains 14 residues. V dropped 8 bases and J dropped 0; count of bases not matched to a gene: 6. In germline, CDR1 is MDHEN, CDR2 SYDVKM. This chain's CDR3 is CASSRGAMNTEAFF. As DNA, the CDR3 is TGTGCCAGCTCCAGGGGGGCCATGAACACTGAAGCTTTCTTT.

The chain recombines TRBV4-2 with TRBJ2-7; 8 positions match TRBD1. The CDR3 totals 17 residues. After removal of 2 bases from V and 0 bases from J, the junction contained 9 bases not matched to a gene. CDR1 is LGHNA and CDR2 is YNFKEQ in the germline V gene. The CDR3 coding sequence is TGTGCCAGCAGCCAAAGAACAGGGGGGAAAACCTCCTACGAGCAGTACTTC. Its translation is CASSQRTGGKTSYEQYF.

The chain recombines TRBV15 with TRBJ2-1, with D hard to call. Trimming removed 0 bases at V and 0 bases at J, with 12 bases between. This CDR3 has 17 residues. Germline CDR1 LNHNV, CDR2 YYDKDF (reference sequence). This chain's CDR3 is CATSRDLGWSSYNEQFF. Here the CDR3 DNA reads TGTGCCACCAGCAGAGATCTCGGCTGGAGCTCCTACAATGAGCAGTTCTTC. Full variable domain (remainder filled in from reference TRBV15 and TRBJ2-1): DAMVIQNPRYQVTQFGKPVTLSCSQTLNHNVMYWYQQKSSQAPKLLFHYYDKDFNNEADTPDNFQSRRPNTSFCFLDIRSPGLGDTAMYLCATSRDLGWSSYNEQFFGPGTRLTVL.

This clone turned up a few times. The chain couples TRBV30 to TRBJ2-3; D remains ambiguous. There are 11 residues in the CDR3. Trimming removed 7 bases at V and 5 bases at J, with 10 bases between. CDR1 is GTSNPN, CDR2 SVGIG, per germline (reference sequence). CDR3 sequence reads: CAFSELDTQYF. The DNA of the CDR3 is TGTGCCTTCTCCGAGTTAGATACGCAGTATTTT.

The chain joins TRBV10-3 to TRBJ2-7; 12 bases agree with TRBD2. The V gene's germline CDR1 is ENHRY and CDR2 SYGVKD. Trimming cost V 3 bases and J 6 bases; bases outside gene matches: 9. CDR3 length equals 16 residues. The CDR3 sequence: CAISDSLAGGPLEQYF. In nucleotides, the CDR3 is TGTGCCATCAGTGATTCCCTAGCGGGAGGGCCCCTCGAGCAGTACTTC.

The chain is built from TRBV2 and TRBJ2-5; 13 bases agree with TRBD2. Germline trimming cut 6 bases from V and 5 bases from J; bases unmatched to any gene: 6. The length of the CDR3 is 15 residues. Per germline, CDR1 SNHLY and CDR2 FYNNEI. The CDR3 nucleotides read TGTGCCAGCAGACTAGCGGGGGGGCCTTGGGAGACCCAGTACTTC. Amino acids: CASRLAGGPWETQYF.

In this sample, this clone turned up a few times. The chain employs TRBV5-5 and TRBJ2-1; 11 bases fit TRBD2. Unmatched junction bases numbered 6, after V lost 4 bases and J lost 6 bases. Looked up from germline, CDR1 is SGHKS and CDR2 is YYEKEE (reference sequence). CDR3 length: 15 residues. CDR3 nucleotides: TGTGCCAGCAGCACACTAGCGGGAGTTTCCAATGAGCAGTTCTTC. This gives the protein CASSTLAGVSNEQFF.

This clone was seen a handful of times. The chain uses TRBV10-3 and TRBJ1-6, with 7 bases identical to TRBD1. Germline CDR1 ENHRY, CDR2 SYGVKD. V was clipped by 4 bases and J by 7 bases; unmatched bases: 7. The length of the CDR3 is 15 residues. The CDR3 bases are TGTGCCATCAGTGCTCGACAGGGACTGAATTCACCCCTCCACTTT. Translation gives CAISARQGLNSPLHF.

The chain is built from TRBV29-1 and TRBJ2-7, with D hard to call. V was cut by 1 base and J by 3 bases, with 10 bases left in between. Germline lookup yields CDR1 SQVTM and CDR2 ANQGSEA. The CDR3 sequence is 13 residues long. The CDR3 DNA sequence: TGCAGCGTTGAAGGTCCAGATAACTACGAGCAGTACTTC. Its translation: CSVEGPDNYEQYF.